A selection of T cell receptor beta chains follows, all from one sample in a study of cytotoxic CD8 clonotypes in ibrutinib-treated CLL. Measured with immunoSEQ multiplex PCR; TCRdb has only the in-frame clones, and not every one. The data contain under 300,000 clones, 76% of them singletons. This specimen consisted of PBMCs, obtained at disease progression, from a patient treated with ibrutinib. These receptors all stem from a human donor with chronic lymphocytic leukemia. CDR3s include the opening cysteine and the closing phenylalanine or tryptophan. A D gene is named only where the DNA matches it firmly. Clone size is not always given. Where it is, it says once, few, many or a class for expanded clones.

>TRBV6-1|TRBJ2-1|-|TRBD2
CASSARLAGRLYNEQFF
TGTGCCAGCAGTGCCCGACTAGCGGGGAGACTCTACAATGAGCAGTTCTTC
>TRBV14|TRBJ2-3|-|TRBD1
CASSLLDRGWSTDTQYF
TGTGCCAGCAGCCTCTTGGACAGGGGATGGAGCACAGATACGCAGTATTTT
>TRBV29-1|TRBJ2-7|-|-
CSVKGGATYEQYF
TGCAGCGTTAAAGGCGGGGCGACCTACGAGCAGTACTTC
>TRBV12-5|TRBJ2-7|-|-
CASGLSDGYEQYF
TGTGCTAGTGGTTTGAGCGACGGCTACGAGCAGTACTTC
>TRBV11-2|TRBJ2-3|-|-
CASSLLPFTDTQYF
TGTGCCAGCAGCTTGTTACCTTTCACAGATACGCAGTATTTT
>TRBV4-1|TRBJ1-2|few|-
CASSPTGYGSNYGYTF
TGCGCCAGCAGCCCCACAGGGTATGGGTCGAACTATGGCTACACCTTC
>TRBV4-1|TRBJ2-7|-|TRBD2
CASSQASGSGYEQYF
TGCGCCAGCAGCCAAGCTAGCGGGAGCGGCTACGAGCAGTACTTC
>TRBV19|TRBJ1-2|-|-
CASSPGPRTYTF
TGTGCCAGTAGTCCGGGACCAAGAACTTACACCTTC
>TRBV27|TRBJ2-7|-|TRBD1
CASSLVTGYEQYF
TGTGCCAGCAGTTTGGTGACAGGGTACGAGCAGTACTTC
>TRBV7-2|TRBJ2-7|-|TRBD2
CASSFFLREGPSVTYEQYF
TGTGCCAGCAGCTTTTTCTTGCGGGAGGGCCCCAGCGTTACCTACGAGCAGTACTTC
>TRBV2|TRBJ2-3|-|TRBD2
CASTSVAGGHLTDTQYF
TGTGCCAGCACCTCTGTAGCGGGGGGTCACCTCACAGATACGCAGTATTTT
>TRBV11-2|TRBJ2-7|-|-
CASSLDRGPLILRYF
TGTGCCAGCAGCTTAGATCGGGGACCACTCATTTTACGGTACTTC
>TRBV7-3|TRBJ2-3|-|TRBD2
CASSLTLAGGRTDTQYF
TGTGCCAGCAGCTTAACGCTAGCGGGGGGCCGCACAGATACGCAGTATTTT
>TRBV10-3|TRBJ2-3|-|TRBD2
CAISRRTSGGPNTDTQYF
TGTGCCATCAGTCGACGGACTAGCGGGGGCCCTAACACAGATACGCAGTATTTT
>TRBV7-6|TRBJ2-7|-|-
CASSPISGEAYEQYF
TGTGCCAGCAGCCCCATAAGCGGAGAGGCCTACGAGCAGTACTTC
>TRBV4-1|TRBJ1-2|-|-
CASSQDTRGGTYGYTF
TGCGCCAGCAGCCAAGATACCCGGGGGGGAACCTATGGCTACACCTTC
>TRBV15|TRBJ1-5|-|TRBD1
CATSRDRGLNQPQHF
TGTGCCACCAGCAGAGACAGGGGGCTCAATCAGCCCCAGCATTTT
>TRBV7-9|TRBJ2-7|-|-
CASSSAFGGSSTREQYF
TGTGCCAGCAGCTCGGCGTTTGGAGGCAGCTCTACAAGAGAGCAGTACTTC
>TRBV28|TRBJ2-3|-|-
CASSLADTQYF
TGTGCCAGCAGTTTAGCAGATACGCAGTATTTT
>TRBV5-4|TRBJ1-3|-|-
CASSFADSGNTIYF
TGTGCCAGCAGCTTTGCGGACTCTGGAAACACCATATATTTT
>TRBV6-1|TRBJ2-7|-|TRBD1
CASGTGTGYYEQYF
TGTGCCAGCGGCACCGGGACAGGGTACTACGAGCAGTACTTC
>TRBV23-1|TRBJ2-7|-|TRBD1
CASSQWVRDRVSYEQYF
TGCGCCAGCAGTCAATGGGTCCGGGACAGGGTCTCCTACGAGCAGTACTTC
>TRBV5-6|TRBJ2-7|-|-
CASSLIRRGVYEQYF
TGTGCCAGCAGCTTGATTCGCAGGGGGGTATACGAGCAGTACTTC
>TRBV5-1|TRBJ1-4|few|-
CASSFGGPTNEKLFF
TGCGCCAGCAGCTTCGGGGGGCCGACTAATGAAAAACTGTTTTTT
>TRBV19|TRBJ2-3|-|-
CASSIRPGHTDTQYF
TGTGCCAGTAGTATAAGGCCGGGCCATACAGATACGCAGTATTTT
>TRBV6-5|TRBJ2-7|-|-
CASRGRSSYEQYF
TGTGCCAGCCGGGGAAGAAGTTCCTACGAGCAGTACTTC
>TRBV6-6|TRBJ2-3|-|-
CASSLNPGPYTDTQYF
TGTGCCAGCAGTCTGAACCCGGGACCTTACACAGATACGCAGTATTTT
>TRBV4-3|TRBJ2-2|-|-
CASSQEGNRLTTGELFF
TGCGCCAGCAGCCAAGAGGGGAATCGATTGACCACCGGGGAGCTGTTTTTT
>TRBV7-8|TRBJ2-7|-|-
CASSSDSLSYEQYF
TGTGCCAGCAGCTCCGACAGCCTCTCCTACGAGCAGTACTTC
>TRBV29-1|TRBJ2-1|-|-
CSVEDLYSLPDEQFF
TGCAGCGTTGAAGATCTGTACTCGCTCCCGGATGAGCAGTTCTTC
>TRBV2|TRBJ1-2|-|-
CARRRGEAGYTF
TGTGCCAGGCGCAGGGGAGAGGCTGGCTACACCTTC
>TRBV11-2|TRBJ2-7|-|-
CASSLSRGSSYEQYF
TGTGCCAGCAGCTTATCTCGGGGGAGCTCCTACGAGCAGTACTTC
>TRBV6-5|TRBJ2-7|-|-
CASSYGLATYEQYF
TGTGCCAGCAGTTATGGGCTAGCGACCTACGAGCAGTACTTC
>TRBV7-2|TRBJ2-7|-|TRBD2
CASSLGPSGITYEQYF
TGTGCCAGCAGCTTAGGCCCTAGCGGGATAACCTACGAGCAGTACTTC
>TRBV9|TRBJ1-1|once|-
CASGTDNAQTGEAFF
TGTGCCAGCGGAACCGACAATGCCCAAACAGGGGAAGCTTTCTTT
>TRBV29-1|TRBJ1-2|-|-
CSAITGSNGYTF
TGCAGCGCGATCACAGGGTCGAATGGCTACACCTTC
>TRBV6-5|TRBJ1-1|-|TRBD1
CATWDRGMNTEAFF
TGTGCCACCTGGGACAGGGGGATGAACACTGAAGCTTTCTTT
>TRBV9|TRBJ2-3|-|-
CASSVSPRGPAGRTDTQYF
TGTGCCAGCAGCGTATCCCCCCGGGGTCCGGCGGGACGCACAGATACGCAGTATTTT
>TRBV27|TRBJ2-7|few|-
CASSLTSWDYEQYF
TGTGCCAGCAGTTTAACCAGCTGGGATTACGAGCAGTACTTC
>TRBV9|TRBJ1-2|-|-
CASGRGVGGYTF
TGTGCCAGCGGCCGCGGGGTTGGTGGCTACACCTTC
>TRBV6-1|TRBJ2-1|-|TRBD2
CASRIIGGDEQFF
TGTGCCAGCAGGATCATCGGGGGGGATGAGCAGTTCTTC
>TRBV29-1|TRBJ2-5|-|TRBD1
CSVARDSGKETQYF
TGCAGCGTTGCTCGGGACAGCGGCAAAGAGACCCAGTACTTC
>TRBV6-1|TRBJ1-4|-|-
CASSLGEKLFF
TGTGCCAGCAGCCTCGGTGAAAAACTGTTTTTT
>TRBV5-6|TRBJ1-5|-|-
CASSLAGRGRAQPQHF
TGTGCCAGCAGCTTGGCCGGGAGGGGACGAGCTCAGCCCCAGCATTTT
>TRBV5-4|TRBJ2-7|-|TRBD2
CASGAGGLYEQYF
TGTGCCAGCGGGGCGGGGGGTTTGTACGAGCAGTACTTC
>TRBV7-6|TRBJ2-1|-|TRBD1
CASSLRDRDLRAYNEQFF
TGTGCCAGCAGCCTAAGGGACAGGGATTTAAGGGCCTACAATGAGCAGTTCTTC
>TRBV6-1|TRBJ1-2|-|-
CASRGVYSNYGYTF
TGTGCCAGCAGGGGAGTATATTCTAACTATGGCTACACCTTC